This note documents a single T cell receptor beta chain sequence. Antigen unknown. The assay was immunoSEQ multiplex PCR, and TCRdb's table has in-frame clones only and misses some. The sample lists tens of thousands of clones; approximately 86% were seen once. CDR1 SGHRS and CDR2 YFSETQ come from the germline V gene. The CDR3 loop spans 14 amino acids. The junction had 9 bases not matched to a gene; V was cut back by 5 bases and J by 6 bases. The data are from a study of T cells in localized non-small cell lung cancer. Overall study results and limits: One tumor region alone was sequenced, and heterogeneity therefore remains possible. Peak T cell clonality was found in uninvolved adjacent lung, exceeding tumor. A raised T cell density in blood coincided with lengthier overall survival. Median roughly 57 top-100 tumor clones were shared with paired adjacent lung.

Sample: peripheral blood, taken before any cancer treatment. The chain uses TRBV5-1 and TRBJ1-1, with 8 positions matching TRBD1. The sequence came from a woman aged 18-55 years with stage III lung adenocarcinoma. The CDR3 reads CASSLQGVGAEAFF. CDR3 sequence (DNA): TGCGCCAGCAGTTTACAGGGGGTTGGGGCTGAAGCTTTCTTT.